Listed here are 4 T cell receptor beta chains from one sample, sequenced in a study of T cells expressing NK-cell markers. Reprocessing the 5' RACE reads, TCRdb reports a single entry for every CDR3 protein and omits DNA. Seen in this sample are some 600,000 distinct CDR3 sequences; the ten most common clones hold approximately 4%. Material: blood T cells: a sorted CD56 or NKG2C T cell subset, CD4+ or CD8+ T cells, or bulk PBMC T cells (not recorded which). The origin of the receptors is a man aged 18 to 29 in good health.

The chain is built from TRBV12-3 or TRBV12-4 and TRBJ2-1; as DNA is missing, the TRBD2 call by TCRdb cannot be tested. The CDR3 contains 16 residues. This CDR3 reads CASSLNPGLGIYEQFF.

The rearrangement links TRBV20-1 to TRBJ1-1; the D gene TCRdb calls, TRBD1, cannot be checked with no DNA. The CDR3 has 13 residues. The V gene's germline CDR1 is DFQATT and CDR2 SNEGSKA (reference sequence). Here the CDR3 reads CSAGTQAMTEAFF.

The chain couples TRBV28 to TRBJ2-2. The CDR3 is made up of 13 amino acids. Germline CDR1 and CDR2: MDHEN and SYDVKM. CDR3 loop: CASATTSTGELFF.

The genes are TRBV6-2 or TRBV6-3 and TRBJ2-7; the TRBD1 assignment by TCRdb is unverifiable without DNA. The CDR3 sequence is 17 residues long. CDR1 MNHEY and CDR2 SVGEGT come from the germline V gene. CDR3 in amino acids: CASSYPPSTGASYEQYF.